This T cell receptor beta chain originates from a study of cytotoxic CD8 clonotypes in ibrutinib-treated CLL. Notes on the study in general: Public clonotypes, an uncommon group, contracted or remained stable on treatment. Rising at ibrutinib response, clonality subsequently fell back toward baseline at progression.

The method was immunoSEQ multiplex PCR; TCRdb's version includes in-frame clones alone and lacks a portion of them. The sample contains fewer than 40,000 clones, around 63% of which appear only once. In regard to this clone: The antigen is undetermined.

Deletions cut 5 bases from V and 5 bases from J, with 3 bases between. Germline-derived CDR1 and CDR2 are SNHLY and FYNNEI. This CDR3 is built from 10 residues. The receptor was derived from a human donor with chronic lymphocytic leukemia. The chain uses TRBV2 and TRBJ2-5; D unclear. The input for sequencing was PBMCs, taken at disease progression, from a patient treated with ibrutinib. The CDR3 DNA reads TGTGCCAGCAGTTCGGAGACCCAGTACTTC. Translation: CASSSETQYF.